Following are 31 T cell receptor beta chains from one sample sequenced in a study of T cell responses to AZD1222 COVID-19 vaccine. Assay used: immunoSEQ multiplex PCR; TCRdb lists only in-frame clones, some missing. The sample has 160,000 or so clones; approximately 90% are singletons. This material consisted of peripheral blood, taken 28 days after the second AZD1222 dose. The receptor source for this set is an adult who received the AZD1222 COVID-19 vaccine.

The chain recombines TRBV6-5 with TRBJ1-3, with TRBD1 matching 7 bases. Germline values: CDR1 MNHEY, CDR2 SVGAGI. The V gene end was trimmed by 8 bases and the J gene end by 1 base; junction bases not matched to a gene: 5. CDR3 length: 14 amino acids. The CDR3 reads CASRLTGSGNTIYF. The CDR3 coding sequence is TGTGCCAGCCGTCTGACAGGGTCTGGAAACACCATATATTTT.

The rearrangement joins TRBV7-6 to TRBJ2-3; TRBD2 aligns across 8 bases. V was pared by 0 bases and J by 5 bases, with 7 bases of the junction left unmatched. Germline V gene sequence: CDR1 SGHVS, CDR2 FNYEAQ. CDR3 length: 16 residues. The CDR3 sequence is CASSLAGGGSGDTQYF. In nucleotides, the CDR3 is TGTGCCAGCAGCTTAGCGGGCGGGGGGAGTGGAGATACGCAGTATTTT.

This clone has just one count. This chain uses TRBV27 with TRBJ2-1, with D perhaps TRBD1 (6 bases). Germline values: CDR1 MNHEY, CDR2 SMNVEV (reference sequence). V gave up 10 bases and J gave up 0 bases, with 10 bases separating them. The CDR3 consists of 13 residues. CDR3 in DNA: TGTGCCACCGGGACAACCTCCTACAATGAGCAGTTCTTC. Residues: CATGTTSYNEQFF.

The chain joins TRBV6-5 to TRBJ1-1; a weak D match, TRBD1 (6 bases). V dropped 2 bases and J dropped 4 bases, with 14 bases sitting between them. CDR1 MNHEY and CDR2 SVGAGI come from the germline V gene. This CDR3 is 15 amino acids long. The CDR3 DNA follows: TGTGCCAGCAGTTACGGCGCGGGGGCCGCCACTGAAGCTTTCTTT. This codes for CASSYGAGAATEAFF.

V and J are TRBV6-4 and TRBJ1-5, with D perhaps TRBD1 (5 bases). Trimming left V 6 bases short and J 3 bases short, with 9 bases between. This CDR3 is 13 amino acids long. The germline gives CDR1 MRHNA, CDR2 SNTAGT. This CDR3 reads CASRGRYNQPQHF. CDR3 in DNA: TGTGCCAGCAGGGGACGGTACAATCAGCCCCAGCATTTT.

The genes are TRBV21-1 and TRBJ1-1. TRBV21-1 is a pseudogene locus. The CDR3 sequence is 15 residues long. The CDR3 spells CASSKSPGRRTEAFF. CDR3 in DNA: TGTGCCAGCAGCAAGAGCCCGGGGAGGAGAACTGAAGCTTTCTTT.

The chain carries TRBV19 and TRBJ1-2, with 12 positions matching TRBD1. This CDR3 is built from 18 residues. J gave up 4 bases and V 6 bases, and 15 bases lay outside the gene matches. Per the germline V gene, CDR1 is LNHDA and CDR2 is SQIVND (reference sequence). CDR3: CASRAPGQGAVGGYGYTF. DNA of the CDR3: TGTGCCAGTAGGGCCCCGGGACAGGGGGCTGTTGGTGGCTATGGCTACACCTTC.

The chain recombines TRBV2 with TRBJ2-7; D ambiguous. CDR3 length: 13 amino acids. CDR1 is SNHLY and CDR2 is FYNNEI in the germline V gene. Deletions cut 2 bases from V and 11 bases from J, with 16 bases between. The CDR3 DNA reads as TGTGCCAGCAGTGAAAACGGGCAGGCGCTTGAGTACTTC. Encoded protein: CASSENGQALEYF.

The chain employs TRBV2 and TRBJ1-1, with D perhaps TRBD1 (6 bases). The CDR3 consists of 12 residues. The germline V gene encodes CDR1 SNHLY and CDR2 FYNNEI. With 6 bases removed from V and 6 bases from J, the gap between germline ends came to 11 bases. The CDR3, as DNA: TGTGCCAGCAGGGAGAGGACAGCTGAAGCTTTCTTT. Protein: CASRERTAEAFF.

The V and J genes are TRBV20-1 and TRBJ1-1; D gene unclear. CDR1 DFQATT and CDR2 SNEGSKA come from the germline V gene (reference sequence). This CDR3 has 15 residues. V was clipped by 3 bases and J by 4 bases, with 18 bases between them. CDR3 protein: CSASLVSVGGTEAFF. The CDR3 nucleotides read TGCAGTGCTAGTTTGGTTTCGGTCGGCGGCACTGAAGCTTTCTTT.

This clone was found once. The chain recombines TRBV7-6 with TRBJ2-7; no clear D gene. The CDR3 has 14 residues. The V end lost 1 base, the J end lost 4 bases, and 11 bases lay between the germline ends. Looked up from germline, CDR1 is SGHVS and CDR2 is FNYEAQ. CDR3 amino acids: CASSLVGRRYEQYF. The CDR3 coding sequence is TGTGCCAGCAGCTTAGTAGGGCGCAGGTACGAGCAGTACTTC.

The CDR3 here is CASSQDNNQPQHF. The CDR3 DNA reads as TGCGCCAGCAGCCAGGATAATAATCAGCCCCAGCATTTT. This rearrangement joins TRBV5-1 to TRBJ1-5, with D hard to call. Germline V lookup: CDR1 SGHRS, CDR2 YFSETQ. V gave up 4 bases and J gave up 4 bases, with 9 bases separating them. The CDR3 totals 13 residues.

This chain connects TRBV9 to TRBJ1-1; tentative D call: TRBD1 (6 bases). CDR1 and CDR2 from the germline V gene are SGDLS and YYNGEE. The V end was cut by 4 bases, the J end by 2 bases, with 9 bases between. CDR3 length equals 13 residues. The CDR3 bases are TGTGCCAGCAGCAAGGACAGTAACACTGAAGCTTTCTTT. Translating it yields CASSKDSNTEAFF.

The V call is TRBV7-9, the J call TRBJ1-1, with D unclear. Looked up from germline, CDR1 is SEHNR and CDR2 is FQNEAQ (reference sequence). This CDR3 is built from 16 residues. Trimming shortened V by 1 base and J by 2 bases, and 14 bases separated the two germline ends. The DNA of the CDR3 is TGTGCCAGCAGCTTAGAATACCTACGCGGAAACACTGAAGCTTTCTTT. Protein: CASSLEYLRGNTEAFF.

DNA of the CDR3: TGTGCCAGCAGTGGGGTGACACCCGCTTTTGAAGCTTTCTTT. The encoded protein is CASSGVTPAFEAFF. The V call is TRBV2, the J call TRBJ1-1; unclear D gene. Germline V gene data show CDR1 as SNHLY and CDR2 as FYNNEI. The V and J ends lost 4 bases and 7 bases respectively, with 16 bases between them. The CDR3 has 14 amino acids.

The rearrangement links TRBV30 to TRBJ1-1; 12 bases fit TRBD1. There are 14 residues in the CDR3. CDR1 and CDR2 from the germline V gene are GTSNPN and SVGIG (reference sequence). V lost 5 bases and J lost 9; bases outside the gene matches: 10. The CDR3: CAWGTGTGGFQAFF. The CDR3 DNA is TGTGCCTGGGGAACCGGGACAGGGGGCTTTCAAGCTTTCTTT.

The chain uses TRBV5-4 and TRBJ1-2, with D possibly TRBD1 on 6 matching bases. CDR3 size: 18 residues. V was cut by 4 bases and J by 0 bases, with 22 bases left in between. Germline V gene lookup returns CDR1 SGHNT and CDR2 YYREEE (reference sequence). CDR3 sequence: CASSQTLFRDISNYGYTF. CDR3 sequence (DNA): TGTGCCAGCAGCCAAACGTTATTCCGGGACATTTCTAACTATGGCTACACCTTC.

The chain links TRBV3-1 (or the pseudogene TRBV3-2) to TRBJ2-3; D gene ambiguous. Trimming left V 0 bases short and J 2 bases short, with 12 bases between. The germline V gene has CDR1 LGHDT and CDR2 YNNKEL (reference sequence). The length of the CDR3 is 16 residues. CDR3 sequence reads: CASSQDRGGHTDTQYF. In DNA form, the CDR3 reads TGTGCCAGCAGCCAAGATCGTGGCGGCCACACAGATACGCAGTATTTT.

V is TRBV6-5 and J is TRBJ1-6; D is perhaps TRBD1 (6 bases). Deletions cut 6 bases from V and 10 bases from J, with 16 bases between. The CDR3 is 14 residues long. Germline V lookup: CDR1 MNHEY, CDR2 SVGAGI. The CDR3 nucleotides are TGTGCCAGCAGCAACAGGGCCCAGGGGTCACCCCTCCACTTT. It yields the protein CASSNRAQGSPLHF.

The genes are TRBV6-2 or TRBV6-3 and TRBJ1-5; 7 bases match TRBD1. The V and J ends lost 2 bases and 2 bases, in that order; junction bases with no gene match: 0. The germline V gene encodes CDR1 MNHEY and CDR2 SVGEGT. The length of the CDR3 is 14 residues. CDR3 protein: CASSYGQGNQPQHF. The DNA for the CDR3 is TGTGCCAGCAGTTACGGACAGGGCAATCAGCCCCAGCATTTT.

V usage is TRBV7-2 and J usage is TRBJ2-5; 7 nucleotides agree with TRBD2. Germline V gene lookup returns CDR1 SGHTA and CDR2 FQGNSA. The CDR3 runs 15 residues. Unmatched junction bases numbered 6, after V lost 1 base and J lost 4 bases. CDR3 sequence: CASSLGDWGGETQYF. The CDR3 region has the DNA TGTGCCAGCAGCTTAGGTGACTGGGGGGGAGAGACCCAGTACTTC.

This clone occurred a few times. V usage is TRBV5-5 and J usage is TRBJ2-7; D possibly corresponds to TRBD2 (5 bases). This CDR3 comprises 13 residues. In germline, CDR1 is SGHKS, CDR2 YYEKEE (reference sequence). The V end lost 4 bases, the J end lost 0 bases, and 8 bases lay between the germline ends. This CDR3 reads CASSEADSYEQYF. CDR3 sequence (DNA): TGTGCCAGCAGCGAAGCGGACTCCTACGAGCAGTACTTC.

In nucleotides, the CDR3 is TGCGCCAGCAGCTTGGAACCACCGAACACTGAAGCTTTCTTT. Protein product: CASSLEPPNTEAFF. The chain recombines TRBV5-1 with TRBJ1-1, with D uncertain. The V and J ends lost 0 bases and 1 base respectively, with 7 bases between them. The V gene's germline CDR1 is SGHRS and CDR2 YFSETQ. The CDR3 totals 14 residues.

The V gene is TRBV6-6, the J gene TRBJ1-6, with D possibly matching TRBD1 (6 bases). Germline-derived CDR1 and CDR2 are MNHNY and SVGAGI (reference sequence). The CDR3 spans 15 residues. V was clipped by 6 bases and J by 0 bases, with 9 bases between them. The CDR3 DNA follows: TGTGCCAGCAGCGACAGGAGCTCCTATAATTCACCCCTCCACTTT. Its translation is CASSDRSSYNSPLHF.

J is TRBJ1-5 and V is TRBV2; D is possibly TRBD1 (6 bases). The CDR3 has 13 residues. Trimming left V 6 bases short and J 3 bases short, with 9 bases between. From germline, CDR1 is SNHLY and CDR2 FYNNEI. CDR3 nucleotide sequence: TGTGCCAGCAGACAGGGCATCAATCAGCCCCAGCATTTT. Translating gives CASRQGINQPQHF.

The chain recombines TRBV3-1 (or the pseudogene TRBV3-2) with TRBJ1-2; 7 bases fit TRBD1. In germline, CDR1 is LGHDT, CDR2 YNNKEL (reference sequence). There are 14 residues in the CDR3. V lost 0 bases, J lost 8 bases, and 6 bases stayed unmatched. The CDR3, as DNA: TGTGCCAGCAGCCAAGATACAGGGGCGGGGGGCTACACCTTC. Amino acids: CASSQDTGAGGYTF.

The rearrangement uses TRBV6-5 and TRBJ2-7; D could derive from TRBD1 or TRBD2 (6 bases each). Germline CDR1 is MNHEY and CDR2 is SVGAGI. V dropped 7 bases and J dropped 3 bases, with 13 bases sitting between them. There are 13 residues in the CDR3. For the CDR3, the DNA is TGTGCCAGCACGGGGGCCCGAGGCTACGAGCAGTACTTC. Residues: CASTGARGYEQYF.

CDR3 bases: TGTGCCACCGCTTCTGGCTCTGGAAACACCATATATTTT. It encodes CATASGSGNTIYF. The V and J genes are TRBV7-9 and TRBJ1-3; D not certain. V was clipped by 10 bases and J by 0 bases, with 10 bases between them. Germline V gene data show CDR1 as SEHNR and CDR2 as FQNEAQ (reference sequence). CDR3 length: 13 amino acids.

This chain connects TRBV7-9 to TRBJ1-2; 7 bases fit TRBD1. The ends lost 1 base at V and 8 bases at J; junction bases unmatched: 7. The CDR3 sequence is 14 residues long. Germline CDR1 SEHNR, CDR2 FQNEAQ (reference sequence). The DNA for the CDR3 is TGTGCCAGCAGCTTAGGACAGGGAGTCGGCGGCTACACCTTC. This sequence encodes CASSLGQGVGGYTF.

The CDR3 is CASSLTGGGSPLHF. The CDR3 DNA is TGTGCCAGCAGCCTGACAGGTGGGGGTTCACCCCTCCACTTT. This sequence joins TRBV13 and TRBJ1-6; D might be TRBD1 (6 bases). Trimming removed 5 bases at V and 9 bases at J, with 14 bases between. Germline loops: CDR1 PRHDT, CDR2 FYEKMQ (reference sequence). The CDR3 sequence is 14 residues long.

The chain couples TRBV19 to TRBJ1-1; the D is unclear. Between the trimmed V and J ends, which lost 6 bases and 3 bases, there was a span of 11 bases. The CDR3 spans 13 residues. Germline V gene data show CDR1 as LNHDA and CDR2 as SQIVND (reference sequence). The CDR3 loop is CASRRGADTEAFF. The CDR3 DNA follows: TGTGCCAGTAGGCGGGGAGCGGACACTGAAGCTTTCTTT.